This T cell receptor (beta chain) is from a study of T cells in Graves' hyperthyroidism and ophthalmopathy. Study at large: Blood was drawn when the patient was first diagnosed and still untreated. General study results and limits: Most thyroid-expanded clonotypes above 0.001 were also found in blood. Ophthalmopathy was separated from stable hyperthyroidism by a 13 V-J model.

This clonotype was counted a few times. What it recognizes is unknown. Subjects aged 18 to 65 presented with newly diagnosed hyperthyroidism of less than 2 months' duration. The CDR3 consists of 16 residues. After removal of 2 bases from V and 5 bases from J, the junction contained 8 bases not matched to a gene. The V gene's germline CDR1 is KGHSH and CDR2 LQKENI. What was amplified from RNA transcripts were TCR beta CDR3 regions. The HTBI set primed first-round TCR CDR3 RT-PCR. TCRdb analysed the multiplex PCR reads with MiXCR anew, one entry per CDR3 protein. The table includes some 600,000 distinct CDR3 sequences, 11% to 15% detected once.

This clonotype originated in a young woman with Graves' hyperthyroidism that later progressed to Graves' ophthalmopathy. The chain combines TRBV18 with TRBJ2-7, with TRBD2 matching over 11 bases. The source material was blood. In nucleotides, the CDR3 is TGTGCCAGCTCACCATCGTATAGCGGGAGGGAAAACGAGCAGTACTTC. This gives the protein CASSPSYSGRENEQYF.